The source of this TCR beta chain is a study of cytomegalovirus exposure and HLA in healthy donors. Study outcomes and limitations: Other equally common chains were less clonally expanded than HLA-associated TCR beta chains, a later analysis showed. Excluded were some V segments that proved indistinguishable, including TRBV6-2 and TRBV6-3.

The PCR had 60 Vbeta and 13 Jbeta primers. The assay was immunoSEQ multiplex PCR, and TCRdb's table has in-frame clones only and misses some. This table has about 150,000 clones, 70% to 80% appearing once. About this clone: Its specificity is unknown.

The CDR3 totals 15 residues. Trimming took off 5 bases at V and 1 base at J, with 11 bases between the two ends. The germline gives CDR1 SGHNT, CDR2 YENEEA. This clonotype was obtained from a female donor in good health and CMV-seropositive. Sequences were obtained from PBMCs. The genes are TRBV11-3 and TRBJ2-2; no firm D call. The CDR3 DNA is TGTGCCAGCAGCCTTGATGCAGTGAACACCGGGGAGCTGTTTTTT. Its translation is CASSLDAVNTGELFF.